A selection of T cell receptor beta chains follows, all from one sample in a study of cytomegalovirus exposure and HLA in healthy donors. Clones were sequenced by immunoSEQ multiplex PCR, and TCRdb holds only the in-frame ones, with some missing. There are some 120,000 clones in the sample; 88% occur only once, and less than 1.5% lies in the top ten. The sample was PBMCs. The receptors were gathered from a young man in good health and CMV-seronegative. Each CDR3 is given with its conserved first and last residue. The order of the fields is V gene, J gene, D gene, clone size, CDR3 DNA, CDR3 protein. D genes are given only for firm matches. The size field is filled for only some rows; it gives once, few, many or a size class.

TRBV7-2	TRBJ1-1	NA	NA	TGTGCCAGCAGCCCGCGGAAAGGTTGGGCTTTCTTT	CASSPRKGWAFF
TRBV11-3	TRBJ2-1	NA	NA	TGTGCCAGCAGCTGGCGCGGGGACTCCTACAATGAGCAGTTCTTC	CASSWRGDSYNEQFF
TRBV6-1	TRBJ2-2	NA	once	TGTGCCAGCAGTGAGTTAGGACTCTCGAACACCGGGGAGCTGTTTTTT	CASSELGLSNTGELFF
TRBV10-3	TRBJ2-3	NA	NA	TGTGCCATCAGTGCGGACATGCGCTATGGCACAGATACGCAGTATTTT	CAISADMRYGTDTQYF
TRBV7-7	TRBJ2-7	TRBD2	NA	TGTGCCAGCAGCTTAGGCGAGCGGGAGCCGTGGAACGAGCAGTACTTC	CASSLGEREPWNEQYF
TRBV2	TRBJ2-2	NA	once	TGTGCCAGCAGTGACCTAGGGGGTAGCACCGGGGAGCTGTTTTTT	CASSDLGGSTGELFF
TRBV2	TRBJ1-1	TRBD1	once	TGTGCCAGCATTGAATTGGCAGGGGGGAACACTGAAGCTTTCTTT	CASIELAGGNTEAFF
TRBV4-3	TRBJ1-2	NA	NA	TGCGCCAGCAGCCAATCGAGTAGGGGCCGGGATGGCTACACCTTC	CASSQSSRGRDGYTF
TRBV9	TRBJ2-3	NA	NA	TGTGCCAGCAGCGTGGGTGGGGCGGGGTACACAGATACGCAGTATTTT	CASSVGGAGYTDTQYF
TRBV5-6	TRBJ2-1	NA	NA	TGTGCCAGCAGCCCTGACATTGGAGGCTATGAGCAGTTCTTC	CASSPDIGGYEQFF
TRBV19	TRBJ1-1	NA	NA	TGTGCCAGCCAGGGACACCCTAACACTGAAGCTTTCTTT	CASQGHPNTEAFF
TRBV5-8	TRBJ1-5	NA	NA	TGTGCCAGCAGCCGCCCGGTGCCCTTAAACAATCAGCCCCAGCATTTT	CASSRPVPLNNQPQHF
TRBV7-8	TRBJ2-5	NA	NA	TGTGCCAGCAGCCCAGACCGCCCCTTTACTAGCATCCAAGAGACCCAGTACTTC	CASSPDRPFTSIQETQYF
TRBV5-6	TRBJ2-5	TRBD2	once	TGTGCCAGCAGCTTTGGACTAGCTAGGCAAGAGACCCAGTACTTC	CASSFGLARQETQYF
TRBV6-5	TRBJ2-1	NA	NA	TGTGCCAGCAGCCCCAATTCCTACAATGAGCAGTTCTTC	CASSPNSYNEQFF
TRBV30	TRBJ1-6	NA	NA	TGTGCCTGGGGAGAGGGCCCGATCACCTATAATTCACCCCTCCACTTT	CAWGEGPITYNSPLHF
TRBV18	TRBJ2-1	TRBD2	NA	TGTGCCAGCTCACCAGCTTTAGCCTCTAGCGGTTACAATGAGCAGTTCTTC	CASSPALASSGYNEQFF
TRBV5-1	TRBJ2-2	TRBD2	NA	TGCGCCAGTACGATAAAGACTAGCGGGACTGTCTCGTCCGGGGAGCTGTTTTTT	CASTIKTSGTVSSGELFF
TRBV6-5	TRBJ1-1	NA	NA	TGTGCCAGCAGCTTGGAGGCTAGAGGCACTGAAGCTTTCTTT	CASSLEARGTEAFF
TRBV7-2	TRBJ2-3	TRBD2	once	TGTGCCAGCAGCTTGCGAGCGGGAGTTGGGACAGATACGCAGTATTTT	CASSLRAGVGTDTQYF
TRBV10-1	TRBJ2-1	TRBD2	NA	TGCGCCAGCAGTGGGTCCTTAGCGGGAGGCAATGAGCAGTTCTTC	CASSGSLAGGNEQFF
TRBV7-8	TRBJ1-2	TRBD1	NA	TGTGCCAGCAGCTTCTACCGGGACAGGGTCGGCTACACCTTC	CASSFYRDRVGYTF
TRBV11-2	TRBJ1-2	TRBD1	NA	TGTGCCAGCAGCTCTCCCCGGACAGGGCCCGGAGGCTACACCTTC	CASSSPRTGPGGYTF
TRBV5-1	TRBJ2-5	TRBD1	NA	TGCGCCAGCAGCTCGGGACAGTCGACTCAAGAGACCCAGTACTTC	CASSSGQSTQETQYF
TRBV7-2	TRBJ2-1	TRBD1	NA	TGTGCCAGCAGCCAACAGGGGACGATTGGTAATGAGCAGTTCTTC	CASSQQGTIGNEQFF
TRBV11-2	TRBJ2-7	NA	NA	TGTGCCAGCAGCTTAGCGCACAGGGCCTACGAGCAGTACTTC	CASSLAHRAYEQYF
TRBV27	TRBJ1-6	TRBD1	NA	TGTGCCAGCAACGCACAGGGGTATAATTCACCCCTCCACTTT	CASNAQGYNSPLHF